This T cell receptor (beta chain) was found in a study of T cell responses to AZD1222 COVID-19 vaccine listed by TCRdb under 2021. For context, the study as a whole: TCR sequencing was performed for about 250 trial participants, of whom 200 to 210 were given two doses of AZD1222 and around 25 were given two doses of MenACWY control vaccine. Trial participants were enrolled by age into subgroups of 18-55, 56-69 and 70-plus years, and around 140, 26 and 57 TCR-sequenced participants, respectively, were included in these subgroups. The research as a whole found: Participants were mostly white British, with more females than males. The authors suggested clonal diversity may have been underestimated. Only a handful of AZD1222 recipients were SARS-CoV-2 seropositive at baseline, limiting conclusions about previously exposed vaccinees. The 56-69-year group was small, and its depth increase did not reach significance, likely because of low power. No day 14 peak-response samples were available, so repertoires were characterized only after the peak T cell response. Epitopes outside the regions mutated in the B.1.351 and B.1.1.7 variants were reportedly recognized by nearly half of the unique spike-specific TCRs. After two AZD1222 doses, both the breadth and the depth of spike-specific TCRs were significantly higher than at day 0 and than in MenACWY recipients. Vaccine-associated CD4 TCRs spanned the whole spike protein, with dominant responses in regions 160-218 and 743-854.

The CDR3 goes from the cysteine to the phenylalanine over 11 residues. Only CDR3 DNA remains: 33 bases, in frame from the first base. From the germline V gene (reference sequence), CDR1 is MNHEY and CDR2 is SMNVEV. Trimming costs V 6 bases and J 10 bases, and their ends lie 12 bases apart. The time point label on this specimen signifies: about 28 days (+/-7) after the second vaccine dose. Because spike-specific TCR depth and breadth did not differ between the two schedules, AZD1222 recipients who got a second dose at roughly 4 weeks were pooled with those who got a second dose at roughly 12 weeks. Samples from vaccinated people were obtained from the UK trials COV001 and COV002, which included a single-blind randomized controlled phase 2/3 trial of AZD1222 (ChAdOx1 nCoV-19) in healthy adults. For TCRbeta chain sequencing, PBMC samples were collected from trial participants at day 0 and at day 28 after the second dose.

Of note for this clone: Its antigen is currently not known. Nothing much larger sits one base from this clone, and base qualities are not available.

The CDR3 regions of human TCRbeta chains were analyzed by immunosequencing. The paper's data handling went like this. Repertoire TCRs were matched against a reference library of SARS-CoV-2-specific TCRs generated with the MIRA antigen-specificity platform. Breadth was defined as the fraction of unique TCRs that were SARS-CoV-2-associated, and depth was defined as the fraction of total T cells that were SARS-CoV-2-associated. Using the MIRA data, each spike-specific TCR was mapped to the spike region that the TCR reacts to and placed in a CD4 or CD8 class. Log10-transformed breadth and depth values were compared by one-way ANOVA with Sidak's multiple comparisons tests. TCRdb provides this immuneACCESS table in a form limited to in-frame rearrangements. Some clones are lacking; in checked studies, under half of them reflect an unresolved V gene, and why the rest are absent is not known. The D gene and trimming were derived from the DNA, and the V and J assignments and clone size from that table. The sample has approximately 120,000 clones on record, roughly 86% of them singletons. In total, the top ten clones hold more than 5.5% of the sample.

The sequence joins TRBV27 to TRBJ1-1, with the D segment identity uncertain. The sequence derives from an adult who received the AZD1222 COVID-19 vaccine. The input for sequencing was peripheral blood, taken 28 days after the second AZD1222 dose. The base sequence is TGTGCCAGCAGAGGGAGGTCTGGAGCTTTCTTT. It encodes CASRGRSGAFF.